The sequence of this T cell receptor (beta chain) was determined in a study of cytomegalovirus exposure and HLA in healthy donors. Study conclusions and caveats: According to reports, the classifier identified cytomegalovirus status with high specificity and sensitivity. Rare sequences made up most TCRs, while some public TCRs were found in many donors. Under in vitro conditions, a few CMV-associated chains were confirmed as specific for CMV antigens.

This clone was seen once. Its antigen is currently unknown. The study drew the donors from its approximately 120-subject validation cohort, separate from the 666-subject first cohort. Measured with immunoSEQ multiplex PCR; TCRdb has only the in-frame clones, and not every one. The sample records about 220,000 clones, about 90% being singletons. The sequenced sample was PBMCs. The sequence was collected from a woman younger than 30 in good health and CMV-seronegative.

In DNA form, the CDR3 reads TGTGCCAGCAGGTCTCCGGGGTCGGACACCATATATTTT. This codes for CASRSPGSDTIYF. The V and J genes are TRBV6-5 and TRBJ1-3; no firm D call. V was pared by 6 bases and J by 8 bases, with 14 bases between. This CDR3 is built from 13 residues. Per the germline V gene, CDR1 is MNHEY and CDR2 is SVGAGI.